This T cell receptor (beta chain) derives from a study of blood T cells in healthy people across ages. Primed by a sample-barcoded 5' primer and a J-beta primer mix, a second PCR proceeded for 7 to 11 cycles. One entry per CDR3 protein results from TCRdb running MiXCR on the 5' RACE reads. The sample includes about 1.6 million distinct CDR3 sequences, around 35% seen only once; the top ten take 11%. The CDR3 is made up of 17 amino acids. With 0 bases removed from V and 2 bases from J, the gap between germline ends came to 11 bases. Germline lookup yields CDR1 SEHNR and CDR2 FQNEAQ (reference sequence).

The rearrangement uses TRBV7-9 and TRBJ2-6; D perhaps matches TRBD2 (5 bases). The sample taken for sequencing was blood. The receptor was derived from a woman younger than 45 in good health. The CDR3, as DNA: TGTGCCAGCAGCTTAGCGGGAGTTGTGGCTGGGGCCAACGTCCTGACTTTC. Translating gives CASSLAGVVAGANVLTF.